This T cell receptor (beta chain) was documented in a study of cytotoxic CD8 clonotypes in ibrutinib-treated CLL. Study findings and constraints: Progressing patients had sampling times that differed from those of sustained-remission patients.

Comments on this clone: Its antigen is still unknown.

The data were produced by immunoSEQ multiplex PCR, yet TCRdb's version contains in-frame clones alone and is incomplete. The sample carries about 310,000 clones, 70% to 80% recorded once. This sequence was found in a human donor with chronic lymphocytic leukemia. Here the sequenced sample was PBMCs, taken before ibrutinib treatment.

The CDR3 DNA reads as TGTGCCAGCGGCCGGGACAGGGTGAACACCGGGGAGCTGTTTTTT. The encoded protein is CASGRDRVNTGELFF. This chain connects TRBV27 to TRBJ2-2, with 9 bases identical to TRBD1. The length of the CDR3 is 15 residues. Germline V gene lookup returns CDR1 MNHEY and CDR2 SMNVEV (reference sequence). V was pared by 8 bases and J by 1 base, with 5 bases of the junction left unmatched.